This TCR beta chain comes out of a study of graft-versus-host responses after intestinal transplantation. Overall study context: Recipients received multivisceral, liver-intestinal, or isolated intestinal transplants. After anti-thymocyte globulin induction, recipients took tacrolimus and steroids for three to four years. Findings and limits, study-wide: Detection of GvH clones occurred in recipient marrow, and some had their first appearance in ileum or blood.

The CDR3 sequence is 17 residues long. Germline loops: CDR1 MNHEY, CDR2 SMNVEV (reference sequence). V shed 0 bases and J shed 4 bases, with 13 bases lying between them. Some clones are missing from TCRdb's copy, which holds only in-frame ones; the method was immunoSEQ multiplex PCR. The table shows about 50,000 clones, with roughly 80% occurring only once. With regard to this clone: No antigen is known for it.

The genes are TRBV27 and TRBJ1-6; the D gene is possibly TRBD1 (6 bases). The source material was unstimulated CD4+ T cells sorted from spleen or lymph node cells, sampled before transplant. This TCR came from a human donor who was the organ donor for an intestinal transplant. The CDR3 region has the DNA TGTGCCAGCAGTTTATCGTTAGGGGGGGCTTATAATTCACCCCTCCACTTT. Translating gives CASSLSLGGAYNSPLHF.